Listed below are T cell receptor beta chains from one sample, sequenced in a study of blood T cell repertoires in COVID-19. The data were produced by immunoSEQ multiplex PCR, yet TCRdb's version contains in-frame clones alone and is incomplete. Found here are some 210,000 clones, around 84% of them singletons; the top ten hold approximately 4.3%. Sequencing was carried out using PBMCs or T cells enriched from blood (not recorded which). Receptors were obtained from a young man with acute COVID-19. The CDR3 runs from the conserved cysteine through the conserved F or W. D genes are given only for firm matches. Not all rows give a size; the values are once, few, many and, for expanded clones, a class.

TRBJ1-5,TRBV9,15,-,-,TGTGCCAGCAGCGTAGGCCCGGGTTTAAATCAGCCCCAGCATTTT,CASSVGPGLNQPQHF
TRBJ1-3,TRBV6-1,17,-,-,TGTGCCAGCAGTGGGGTTACGGGGACAAACTCTGGAAACACCATATATTTT,CASSGVTGTNSGNTIYF
TRBJ1-1,TRBV11-1,15,-,-,TGTGCCAGCAGCTTCCCTAGGATCGTGAACACTGAAGCTTTCTTT,CASSFPRIVNTEAFF
TRBJ1-2,TRBV2,15,-,few,TGTGCCAGCAGTGGGGACCTTAAGGGGGTACATGGCTACACCTTC,CASSGDLKGVHGYTF
TRBJ2-3,TRBV24-1,11,-,-,TGTGCCACCAGTGCGGCAGATACGCAGTATTTT,CATSAADTQYF
TRBJ2-1,TRBV2,13,TRBD1,-,TGTGCCAGTAGACAGGGCCCCTACAATGAGCAGTTCTTC,CASRQGPYNEQFF
TRBJ2-3,TRBV4-2,15,TRBD2,-,TGTGCCAGCAGCCAAGAAGCGGGGGCCCAAGATACGCAGTATTTT,CASSQEAGAQDTQYF
TRBJ2-7,TRBV10-1,14,TRBD2,-,TGCGCCAGCAGTGAGTCGCGGGGGGCGAGCGAGCAGTACTTC,CASSESRGASEQYF
TRBJ2-2,TRBV6-1,16,TRBD2,-,TGTGCCAGCAGTGAAGAAGCGGGGGGCCGAGCCGGGGAGCTGTTTTTT,CASSEEAGGRAGELFF
TRBJ2-7,TRBV23-1,18,TRBD1,-,TGCGCCAGCAGTCAATCGCGGGCAGGGGGCTCTTGGGGCTACGAGCAGTACTTC,CASSQSRAGGSWGYEQYF
TRBJ1-2,TRBV4-1,16,-,-,TGCGCCAGCAGCCAAGGGCAGGGATCGGTGTTGGGAGGCTACACCTTC,CASSQGQGSVLGGYTF
TRBJ1-3,TRBV13,16,-,many,TGTGCCAGCAGCTGGGCGGGAGACTACTCTGGAAACACCATATATTTT,CASSWAGDYSGNTIYF
TRBJ2-2,TRBV9,15,TRBD1,-,TGTGCCAGCAGCGTAGGACAGGGGGTCACCGGGGAGCTGTTTTTT,CASSVGQGVTGELFF
TRBJ2-5,TRBV6-2/TRBV6-3,16,TRBD2,-,TGTGCCAGCAGTTACTCGTCCGGGGGGGCCAGAGAGACCCAGTACTTC,CASSYSSGGARETQYF
TRBJ2-7,TRBV2,13,-,-,TGTGCCAGCAGTGATGTACACACCTACGAGCAGTACTTC,CASSDVHTYEQYF
TRBJ2-3,TRBV27,13,-,-,TGTGCCAGCAGTTTTCAAGCGCCGGATACGCAGTATTTT,CASSFQAPDTQYF
TRBJ2-2,TRBV9,16,TRBD2,-,TGTGCCAGCAGCCGGACTAGCGGGGGATCAACCGGGGAGCTGTTTTTT,CASSRTSGGSTGELFF
TRBJ2-2,TRBV4-1,16,TRBD1,-,TGCGCCACAAGGGGGCATGTAGAAGACAACACCGGGGAGCTGTTTTTT,CATRGHVEDNTGELFF
TRBJ1-5,TRBV7-9,14,TRBD1,-,TGTGCCAGTCAACCAACAGGGGGCAATCAGCCCCAGCATTTT,CASQPTGGNQPQHF
TRBJ2-7,TRBV6-1,14,-,-,TGTGCCAGCAGTGAAGCCGGGTTTGGGTACGAGCAGTACTTC,CASSEAGFGYEQYF
TRBJ2-5,TRBV3-1/TRBV3-2,15,-,-,TGTGCCAGCAGCCACTCCACTTGGTACCAAGAGACCCAGTACTTC,CASSHSTWYQETQYF
TRBJ1-6,TRBV27,14,TRBD1,-,TGTGCCAGCAGCAGGACAGGGGCTAATTCACCCCTCCACTTT,CASSRTGANSPLHF
TRBJ2-7,TRBV5-6,12,TRBD2,-,TGTGCCAGCAGTTCAGGACTAGCCGAGCAGTACTTC,CASSSGLAEQYF
TRBJ2-1,TRBV7-6,15,-,-,TGTGCCAGCAGCTCGGCCAGGGGTAGGGACAATGAGCAGTTCTTC,CASSSARGRDNEQFF
TRBJ2-7,TRBV2,15,TRBD1,-,TGTGCCAGCAGTCTCCGGGACAGGGGGATGAACGAGCAGTACTTC,CASSLRDRGMNEQYF
TRBJ2-1,TRBV4-1,18,TRBD2,once,TGCGCCAGCAGCCCGGGACTAGCGGGGGTCCTCTCCTACAATGAGCAGTTCTTC,CASSPGLAGVLSYNEQFF
TRBJ2-5,TRBV7-2,14,TRBD2,once,TGTGCCAGCAGCTTTGCGGGGGGGCCGGAGACCCAGTACTTC,CASSFAGGPETQYF
TRBJ1-5,TRBV30,16,-,-,TGTGCCTGGAGTGTACAGGTAGGGAGGGGCAATCAGCCCCAGCATTTT,CAWSVQVGRGNQPQHF
TRBJ1-1,TRBV6-6,16,TRBD1,-,TGTGCCACCCGACAGGGACGGGACCCTCTGGTCACTGAAGCTTTCTTT,CATRQGRDPLVTEAFF
TRBJ1-6,TRBV27,14,TRBD1,-,TGTGCCAGCAGTAGACAGGGGGCCGGTTCACCCCTCCACTTT,CASSRQGAGSPLHF
TRBJ2-2,TRBV9,14,TRBD1,-,TGTGCCAGCAGCGTTTCACAGGGGACCGGGGAGCTGTTTTTT,CASSVSQGTGELFF
TRBJ2-2,TRBV11-2,16,-,-,TGTGCCAGCAGCTTCGGGAGAGCCATAAACACCGGGGAGCTGTTTTTT,CASSFGRAINTGELFF
TRBJ2-5,TRBV5-1,14,-,-,TGCGCCAGCAGCTTGGCCGGGGGACAAGAGACCCAGTACTTC,CASSLAGGQETQYF
TRBJ2-1,TRBV9,13,TRBD2,once,TGTGCCAGCAGGGATGGTAGCGGGGGATCGCAGTTCTTC,CASRDGSGGSQFF
TRBJ1-2,TRBV4-1,15,TRBD1,-,TGCGCCAGCAGCCAAGAAACAGGGGGCTACTATGGCTACACCTTC,CASSQETGGYYGYTF
TRBJ1-3,TRBV7-6,16,-,many,TGTGCCAGCAGCTTATTTACAGGGCGCTCTGGAAACACCATATATTTT,CASSLFTGRSGNTIYF
TRBJ1-1,TRBV5-1,14,-,few,TGCGCCAGCAGCTTGGGAGACAGGCGGACTGAAGCTTTCTTT,CASSLGDRRTEAFF
TRBJ1-4,TRBV5-1,13,-,-,TGCGCCAGCAGACAACAAACTAATGAAAAACTGTTTTTT,CASRQQTNEKLFF
TRBJ1-1,TRBV20-1,11,-,-,TGCAGTGCGCGACAAGGCACTGAAGCTTTCTTT,CSARQGTEAFF